This T cell receptor beta chain was sequenced during a study of regulatory T cells in long-lasting Graves disease listed by TCRdb under 2021. In the study overall: Persistent Graves' disease was defined as persistently positive TSH receptor autoantibodies together with antithyroid drug treatment for over 5 years. Patients with persistent Graves' disease were compared with patients with newly diagnosed Graves' disease using TCR sequencing and RNA sequencing of peripheral blood. The study took place in China and was registered as a clinical trial. TCR sequencing covered 13 persistent and 20 newly diagnosed Graves' disease patients, some 33 samples in total. Persistent Graves' disease patients in the clinical cohort had taken antithyroid drugs for approximately 9.5 years on average.

Receptor libraries were prepared by multiplex PCR. TCRdb names Illumina HiSeq 4000 as the instrument used. CDR3 regions were amplified by Arm-PCR with iRepertoire HTBI primers to construct TCR beta libraries. PCR products were gel purified before sequencing. The study's processing was this. Gene usage analysis of CDR3 amino acid clonotypes used the 55 to 65 TRBV and 12 to 15 TRBJ segments found across samples. COPE and FqMerger were used to merge the filtered high-quality paired reads into contigs. BLAST was used to align contigs to the IMGT TRBV, TRBD and TRBJ reference genes, and CDR3 was defined following IMGT. Any clonotype with a frequency above 0.1% was counted as a highly expanded clone. Shannon entropy was used to measure repertoire diversity, and the Gini coefficient was used to measure V-J evenness. A clonotype was considered public if more than one individual shared it. The raw public reads went through TCRdb reprocessing: fastp at Q25, MiXCR clone calling, in-frame beta chains kept. Rows are unified per CDR3 protein, each entry keeping the most common DNA and genes. TCRdb, not the original authors, processed these V and J calls. The sample yields some 370,000 distinct CDR3 sequences; roughly 24% were counted once. The ten largest make up 25% to 35% of the sample.

According to the study, the label for this sample's time point signals: persistent/refractory GD, antithyroid drugs over 5 years with positive TRAb. For both TCR sequencing and RNA sequencing, RNA was extracted from PBMCs in TRIzol. The diagnosis of Graves' disease was made according to American Thyroid Association guidelines. Patients were recruited from an endocrinology department in Xi'an, China. Each patient gave 8.5 to 9.5 milliliters of peripheral blood, collected in an EDTA anticoagulant tube. Ficoll Paque Plus density gradient separation was used to isolate PBMCs, and no additional T cell sorting was done. An Agilent 2100 Bioanalyzer and agarose gel were used to check RNA quality, while a NanoDrop 2000 measured RNA concentration. The CDR3 goes from the cysteine to the phenylalanine over 12 residues. Only the CDR3 part of the read is kept: 36 bases, read in frame from the first base. The germline ends are 8 bases apart after V is trimmed by 5 bases and J by 3 bases. For CDR1 and CDR2, the germline V gene (reference sequence) lists MNHEY and SMNVEV.

This clonotype was seen many times. What antigen it recognizes has not been identified. Per-base quality was not reported, and no clone a single base away is much larger than it. Beyond this particular receptor, the publication reports: The small sample size was acknowledged by the authors as a limitation that may reduce accuracy. More public clonotypes were shared among persistent patients (under 3,000) than among newly diagnosed patients (roughly 960). The study examined only peripheral blood because the primary lesion, thyroid tissue, could not be accessed. Only the TCR beta chain was sequenced and analyzed. TRBV28, TRBJ1-2 and TRBJ2-5 were preferentially used in persistent disease, while TRBV20-1 and TRBJ2-1 were favored in newly diagnosed disease. Compared with newly diagnosed patients, patients with persistent Graves' disease had lower TCR Shannon entropy and fewer highly expanded clones, which suggests clonal expansion.

The sample consisted of peripheral blood mononuclear cells (PBMCs), taken when the disease was refractory, from a patient treated with antithyroid drugs. The source is a woman in her thirties or forties with Graves disease. Donor details come from another sample of the same person, matched by shared clones. Recombination joined TRBV27 with TRBJ2-7; the D gene cannot be named for sure. The DNA reads TGTGCCAGCAGTCCAAACCTCTACGAGCAGTACTTC. This is translated as CASSPNLYEQYF.